One and the same sample provided the 31 T cell receptor beta chains below, sequenced in a study of blood T cell repertoires in COVID-19. Method: immunoSEQ multiplex PCR; TCRdb's copy keeps in-frame clones and lacks some. The table records some 150,000 clones, approximately 80% of them present only once. The sequencing sample was made of peripheral blood. All receptors derive from a human donor in a cohort sampled during active COVID-19.

The V gene is TRBV30, the J gene TRBJ2-5, with TRBD2 matching over 9 bases. This CDR3 has 15 amino acids. Per germline, CDR1 GTSNPN and CDR2 SVGIG (reference sequence). The J segment lost 4 bases and the V segment lost 5 bases, leaving 11 bases of the junction unmatched. The CDR3 spells CAWANGGRAGETQYF. The DNA of the CDR3 is TGTGCCTGGGCGAACGGCGGGAGGGCCGGAGAGACCCAGTACTTC.

This rearrangement joins TRBV5-1 to TRBJ2-6, with 8 nucleotides matching TRBD1. V was clipped by 2 bases and J by 0 bases; unmatched bases: 10. This CDR3 has 19 amino acids. Germline-derived CDR1 and CDR2 are SGHRS and YFSETQ. The DNA for the CDR3 is TGCGCCAGCAGCTTATGGACAGGGACCGTCCTCTCTGGGGCCAACGTCCTGACTTTC. As protein: CASSLWTGTVLSGANVLTF.

This clone was detected a few times. The rearrangement links TRBV7-6 to TRBJ2-7; D uncertain. This CDR3 has 16 amino acids. V lost 0 bases and J 0 bases, leaving 12 bases between the germline ends. The V gene's germline CDR1 is SGHVS and CDR2 FNYEAQ. The CDR3 loop reads CASSLANYPSSYEQYF. In DNA form, the CDR3 reads TGTGCCAGCAGCTTAGCGAACTACCCCAGCTCCTACGAGCAGTACTTC.

This CDR3 is CASSDGRSSTDTQYF. The CDR3 DNA is TGTGCCAGCAGTGACGGGAGGTCTAGCACAGATACGCAGTATTTT. V and J are TRBV6-4 and TRBJ2-3, with D maybe TRBD2 (6 bases). CDR3 length equals 15 residues. Germline values: CDR1 MRHNA, CDR2 SNTAGT. The V gene lost 2 bases and the J gene lost 0 bases, with 9 bases spanning the gap.

The chain carries TRBV19 and TRBJ2-2, with 10 bases matching TRBD2. Trimming removed 5 bases from V and 6 bases from J; junction bases left unmatched: 12. This CDR3 is built from 17 residues. CDR1 is LNHDA, CDR2 SQIVND, per germline (reference sequence). The CDR3 here is CASSVGAGGPYSGELFF. DNA of the CDR3: TGTGCCAGTAGTGTAGGAGCGGGAGGGCCATACTCCGGGGAGCTGTTTTTT.

The V gene is TRBV13, the J gene TRBJ1-4, with TRBD1 matching 8 bases. CDR3 size: 15 residues. V lost 0 bases, J lost 6 bases, and 3 bases stayed unmatched. Germline lookup yields CDR1 PRHDT and CDR2 FYEKMQ (reference sequence). DNA of the CDR3: TGTGCCAGCAGCTTAGGGACAGGGGCTTATGAAAAACTGTTTTTT. It codes for CASSLGTGAYEKLFF.

This chain connects TRBV12-3 or TRBV12-4 to TRBJ2-1, with D perhaps matching TRBD1 (5 bases). V lost 7 bases, J lost 8 bases, and 15 bases lay in between. The CDR3 has 13 amino acids. The CDR3 sequence is CASKQGLLDEQFF. The CDR3 DNA reads as TGTGCCAGCAAGCAGGGTTTGTTAGATGAGCAGTTCTTC.

The rearrangement links TRBV10-3 to TRBJ2-1, with 10 bases that match TRBD2. V shed 10 bases, J shed 8 bases, and the junction held 11 bases outside the gene matches. CDR3 length: 14 amino acids. Germline V CDR1 and CDR2: ENHRY, SYGVKD. CDR3 in amino acids: CATSGTSAEDEQFF. CDR3 bases: TGTGCCACCTCCGGGACTAGCGCTGAGGATGAGCAGTTCTTC.

This clone showed up just once. This rearrangement joins TRBV29-1 to TRBJ2-5, with 7 bases aligning to TRBD1. This CDR3 has 13 amino acids. Germline V gene lookup returns CDR1 SQVTM and CDR2 ANQGSEA. J gave up 3 bases and V 7 bases, and 8 bases lay outside the gene matches. CDR3 bases: TGCAGCGCCCGCGACAGGGCCGAAGAGACCCAGTACTTC. As protein: CSARDRAEETQYF.

The chain couples TRBV15 to TRBJ2-5, with 8 bases identical to TRBD2. The CDR3 runs to 16 residues. After removal of 4 bases from V and 5 bases from J, the junction contained 12 bases not matched to a gene. Germline V CDR1 and CDR2: LNHNV, YYDKDF (reference sequence). The CDR3 spells CATSNQRAGGRETQYF. CDR3 nucleotide sequence: TGTGCCACCAGCAACCAGAGGGCGGGAGGCCGGGAGACCCAGTACTTC.

CDR3 region: CASTPREGLTDTQYF. The CDR3 DNA sequence: TGTGCCAGCACCCCGCGCGAGGGTCTCACAGATACGCAGTATTTT. V usage is TRBV9 and J usage is TRBJ2-3; TRBD2 might be the D (5 bases). The CDR3 runs to 15 residues. Germline-derived CDR1 and CDR2 are SGDLS and YYNGEE. Trimming left V 6 bases short and J 2 bases short, with 16 bases between. Together with reference TRBV9 and TRBJ2-3, the CDR3 gives the full variable domain: DSGVTQTPKHLITATGQRVTLRCSPRSGDLSVYWYQQSLDQGLQFLIQYYNGEERAKGNILERFSAQQFPDLHSELNLSSLELGDSALYFCASTPREGLTDTQYFGPGTRLTVL.

CDR3 in DNA: TGTGCCAGCAGCCAAGGAGGGCCGGGTTCTGAGCAGTTCTTC. Translated, it gives CASSQGGPGSEQFF. The gene calls are TRBV3-1 (or the pseudogene TRBV3-2) and TRBJ2-1, with D tentatively TRBD2 (5 bases). Germline CDR1 reads LGHDT; CDR2 reads YNNKEL (reference sequence). The CDR3 runs 14 residues. The V gene lost 1 base and the J gene lost 9 bases, with 13 bases spanning the gap.

CDR3 in amino acids: CASSLDRDSYTF. As DNA, the CDR3 is TGTGCCAGCAGCTTGGACAGGGATAGCTACACCTTC. J is TRBJ1-2 and V is TRBV11-3, with 8 bases that match TRBD1. This CDR3 contains 12 residues. Per germline, CDR1 SGHNT and CDR2 YENEEA. With 3 bases clipped from V and 9 bases from J, the junction kept 3 bases outside the gene matches.

The rearrangement links TRBV19 to TRBJ2-5, with 8 bases matching TRBD1. V shed 4 bases and J 5 bases; nucleotides not matched to a gene: 0. Germline V gives CDR1 LNHDA, CDR2 SQIVND (reference sequence). The CDR3 has 12 amino acids. CDR3 coding DNA: TGTGCCAGTAGTAGGGACAGGGAGACCCAGTACTTC. This encodes CASSRDRETQYF.

This chain links TRBV5-1 with TRBJ2-1, with 7 positions matching TRBD1. The CDR3 covers 15 residues. V dropped 3 bases and J dropped 7; count of bases not matched to a gene: 10. Germline V lookup: CDR1 SGHRS, CDR2 YFSETQ. The CDR3 coding sequence is TGCGCCAGCAGCTCAGACAGGGCTGTGGGGAATGAGCAGTTCTTC. Amino acid sequence: CASSSDRAVGNEQFF.

This sequence joins TRBV5-1 and TRBJ1-1; 7 bases align to TRBD1. This CDR3 has 16 residues. V shed 0 bases, J shed 1 base, and the junction held 6 bases outside the gene matches. The germline CDR1 and CDR2 sequences are SGHRS and YFSETQ. CDR3 bases: TGCGCCAGCAGCTTGGTCTGGACAGGAGCGAACACTGAAGCTTTCTTT. This encodes CASSLVWTGANTEAFF. Complete variable domain (other parts from reference TRBV5-1 and TRBJ1-1): KAGVTQTPRYLIKTRGQQVTLSCSPISGHRSVSWYQQTPGQGLQFLFEYFSETQRNKGNFPGRFSGRQFSNSRSEMNVSTLELGDSALYLCASSLVWTGANTEAFFGQGTRLTVV.

This CDR3 is CASSPSGGARETQYF. The CDR3 bases are TGTGCCAGCAGCCCTAGCGGGGGGGCCCGGGAGACCCAGTACTTC. The chain is built from TRBV9 and TRBJ2-5, with 12 bases lining up with TRBD2. Trimming removed 4 bases from V and 5 bases from J; junction bases left unmatched: 6. Germline values: CDR1 SGDLS, CDR2 YYNGEE. The CDR3 sequence is 15 residues long.

The V gene is TRBV19, the J gene TRBJ2-2; possible D gene TRBD1, 5 bases. The V gene lost 6 bases and the J gene lost 4 bases, with 15 bases spanning the gap. Germline V gene lookup returns CDR1 LNHDA and CDR2 SQIVND (reference sequence). This CDR3 comprises 15 residues. The CDR3, as DNA: TGTGCCAGTAGCCCAGGGCCCCAGGGCACCGGGGAGCTGTTTTTT. The encoded protein is CASSPGPQGTGELFF.

This chain uses TRBV5-1 with TRBJ1-1, with 9 bases lining up with TRBD1. With V trimmed by 4 bases and J by 4 bases, 14 bases remained unmatched. From germline, CDR1 is SGHRS and CDR2 YFSETQ. This CDR3 has 17 amino acids. The CDR3 protein is CASSPSIPGDRATEAFF. The CDR3 DNA follows: TGCGCCAGCAGCCCCTCGATTCCCGGGGACAGGGCCACTGAAGCTTTCTTT.

The gene calls are TRBV5-1 and TRBJ2-5; D is unclear. Trimming shortened V by 4 bases and J by 2 bases, and 9 bases separated the two germline ends. Germline V lookup: CDR1 SGHRS, CDR2 YFSETQ. CDR3 length: 13 amino acids. The CDR3 sequence is CASSPVIQETQYF. CDR3 nucleotide sequence: TGCGCCAGCAGCCCGGTCATTCAAGAGACCCAGTACTTC.

The J gene is TRBJ2-1, the V gene TRBV11-2, with 9 bases lining up with TRBD2. CDR1 SGHAT and CDR2 FQNNGV come from the germline V gene. Trimming removed 4 bases from V and 6 bases from J; junction bases left unmatched: 1. The CDR3 loop spans 13 amino acids. The CDR3 spells CASSWTSVNEQFF. The CDR3 bases are TGTGCCAGCAGCTGGACTAGCGTCAATGAGCAGTTCTTC.

V gene TRBV6-2 or TRBV6-3 combines with J gene TRBJ2-2; 8 bases are shared with TRBD2. The trim removed 5 bases at V and 3 bases at J, leaving 11 bases unmatched. Germline V gives CDR1 MNHEY, CDR2 SVGEGT. The CDR3 contains 17 residues. CDR3 loop: CASSPFPLAGDTGELFF. CDR3 DNA sequence: TGTGCCAGCAGTCCCTTCCCGCTAGCGGGTGACACCGGGGAGCTGTTTTTT.

The chain recombines TRBV10-3 with TRBJ2-1; 13 bases fit TRBD2. CDR3 length: 16 residues. Germline assignment: CDR1 ENHRY and CDR2 SYGVKD. The V segment lost 5 bases and the J segment 6 bases; nucleotides outside the gene matches: 7. CDR3 nucleotides: TGTGCCATCAGTTCATGGACTAGCGGGAGATCCAATGAGCAGTTCTTC. This encodes CAISSWTSGRSNEQFF.

This clone was seen a handful of times. The V and J genes are TRBV19 and TRBJ1-5; D is ambiguous. Germline assignment: CDR1 LNHDA and CDR2 SQIVND (reference sequence). V lost 6 bases and J 0 bases, leaving 6 bases between the germline ends. CDR3 size: 13 residues. The chain's CDR3 is CASRLYSNQPQHF. CDR3 bases: TGTGCCAGTAGGCTCTATAGCAATCAGCCCCAGCATTTT.

This sequence joins TRBV27 and TRBJ2-7; 8 positions agree with TRBD1. The CDR3 runs to 15 residues. The junction had 4 bases not matched to a gene; V was cut back by 2 bases and J by 1 base. In germline, CDR1 is MNHEY, CDR2 SMNVEV (reference sequence). The CDR3 protein is CASSLLGQGSYEQYF. DNA for the CDR3: TGTGCCAGCAGTTTACTAGGACAGGGTTCCTACGAGCAGTACTTC.

The V and J genes are TRBV21-1 and TRBJ1-4. TRBV21-1 is described as a pseudogene. This CDR3 has 16 amino acids. The CDR3 bases are TGTGCCAGCCCAAAGGCGGGTTCAGCAACTAATGAAAAACTGTTTTTT. Protein product: CASPKAGSATNEKLFF.

This clone was picked up a small number of times. The chain employs TRBV11-3 and TRBJ2-7; TRBD1 agrees at 9 bases. CDR1 is SGHNT and CDR2 is YENEEA in the germline V gene. V trimming: 5 bases; J trimming: 1 base; junction bases outside the gene matches: 6. CDR3 size: 15 residues. CDR3 sequence reads: CASSVRTGVSYEQYF. As DNA, the CDR3 is TGTGCCAGCAGCGTGAGGACAGGGGTTTCCTACGAGCAGTACTTC. Full variable domain (remainder filled in from reference TRBV11-3 and TRBJ2-7): EAGVVQSPRYKIIEKKQPVAFWCNPISGHNTLYWYLQNLGQGPELLIRYENEEAVDDSQLPKDRFSAERLKGVDSTLKIQPAELGDSAVYLCASSVRTGVSYEQYFGPGTRLTVT.

The rearrangement joins TRBV18 to TRBJ1-6, with TRBD1 matching over 8 bases. The CDR3 runs 14 residues. The V gene end was trimmed by 3 bases and the J gene end by 7 bases; junction bases not matched to a gene: 2. CDR1 is KGHSH, CDR2 LQKENI, per germline. As DNA, the CDR3 is TGTGCCAGCTCACCGGACAGGGCAAATTCACCCCTCCACTTT. Its translation is CASSPDRANSPLHF.

The chain uses TRBV19 and TRBJ1-1; D uncertain. Deletions cut 3 bases from V and 1 base from J, with 9 bases between. CDR3 size: 14 residues. Looked up from germline, CDR1 is LNHDA and CDR2 is SQIVND (reference sequence). DNA for the CDR3: TGTGCCAGTAGTATTGGGAGGGAGAACACTGAAGCTTTCTTT. It specifies CASSIGRENTEAFF.

The chain links TRBV6-5 to TRBJ2-7; TRBD1 matches 10 bases. Germline-derived CDR1 and CDR2 are MNHEY and SVGAGI. Trimming at V came to 6 bases and at J to 4 bases, leaving 9 bases not matched to a gene. The CDR3 covers 15 residues. CDR3 sequence (DNA): TGTGCCAGCAGGTACAGAGACAGGGGGCGATACGAGCAGTACTTC. It codes for CASRYRDRGRYEQYF.

The V and J genes are TRBV24-1 and TRBJ1-5, with D unresolved. This CDR3 has 16 amino acids. V was cut by 4 bases and J by 0 bases, with 12 bases left in between. The germline V gene encodes CDR1 KGHDR and CDR2 SFDVKD. For the CDR3, the DNA is TGTGCCACCAGTGACGGTCGTAGCAGTAGCAATCAGCCCCAGCATTTT. Amino acids: CATSDGRSSSNQPQHF.